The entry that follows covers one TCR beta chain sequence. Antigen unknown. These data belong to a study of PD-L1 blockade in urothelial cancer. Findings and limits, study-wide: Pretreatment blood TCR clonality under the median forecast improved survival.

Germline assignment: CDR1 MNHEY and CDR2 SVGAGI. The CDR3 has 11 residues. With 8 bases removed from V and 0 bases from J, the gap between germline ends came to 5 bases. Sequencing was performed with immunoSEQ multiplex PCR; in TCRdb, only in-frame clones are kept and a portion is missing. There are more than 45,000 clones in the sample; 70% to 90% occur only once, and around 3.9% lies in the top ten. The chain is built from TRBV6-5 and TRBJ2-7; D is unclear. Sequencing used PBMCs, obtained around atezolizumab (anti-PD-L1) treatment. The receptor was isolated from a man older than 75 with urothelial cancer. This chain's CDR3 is CASGVSYEQYF. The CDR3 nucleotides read TGTGCCAGCGGAGTCTCCTACGAGCAGTACTTC.